The clone carrying this T cell receptor beta chain was seen a few times. Its matching antigen is unknown. This record comes from a study of liver allograft versus peripheral blood T cells. About the study: Blood and transplanted-liver T cell receptor repertoires from recipients were compared. Study-wide results and caveats: Reportedly, the T cell receptor repertoires present inside liver allografts differed from those in peripheral blood.

The germline CDR1 and CDR2 sequences are SEHNR and FQNEAQ (reference sequence). The length of the CDR3 is 12 residues. V was trimmed by 2 bases and J by 6 bases, leaving 7 bases between them. Using its own MiXCR run on the reads, TCRdb lists one record per CDR3 protein. In the table there are thousands of distinct CDR3 sequences, roughly 15% of which are singletons. The chain employs TRBV7-9 and TRBJ1-1; possibly TRBD1 for D (5 bases). This receptor was obtained from a human patient who had a liver transplant. Some T cells may be provided by the graft donor. CDR3 nucleotides: TGTGCCAGCAGCTTAACAGGCGCTGAAGCTTTCTTT. Protein sequence: CASSLTGAEAFF.